What follows is one T cell receptor (beta chain) and its context. The table came from immunoSEQ multiplex PCR; TCRdb's copy has only in-frame clones and leaves some out. Altogether fewer than 350,000 clones are present, 88% being singletons, with the ten largest covering almost 9.5%. These data come from a study of blood T cell repertoires in COVID-19. Germline CDR1 SGHNT, CDR2 YENEEA. J lost 6 bases, V lost 5 bases, and 10 bases had no gene match. The CDR3 is 16 residues long. V usage is TRBV11-3 and J usage is TRBJ2-3; 11 positions match TRBD2. The sample taken for sequencing was peripheral blood. The sequence was collected from a man younger than 35 with active or convalescent COVID-19. CDR3 amino acids: CASSQPGTSGGDTQYF. In DNA form, the CDR3 reads TGTGCCAGCAGCCAACCCGGTACTAGCGGGGGCGATACGCAGTATTTT.